These T cell receptor beta chains were read from a single sample in a study of cytomegalovirus exposure and HLA in healthy donors. Some clones are missing from TCRdb's copy, which holds only in-frame ones; the method was immunoSEQ multiplex PCR. The repertoire holds 65,000 to 95,000 clones, 70% to 85% seen once, with roughly 13% in the top ten. What was sequenced was PBMCs. These receptors were collected from a human donor in good health. The CDR3 runs from the conserved cysteine through the conserved F or W. Each record gives: D gene, J gene, clone size, V gene, CDR3 DNA, CDR3 protein. A D gene is named only where the DNA matches it firmly. Some rows mark clone size as missing; the rest say once, few, many or name a class of expanded clone.

>TRBD1|TRBJ1-2|-|TRBV7-9
TGTGCCAGCAGCTTAGACCGGACAGGTGGGGGCTACACCTTC
CASSLDRTGGGYTF
>-|TRBJ2-7|-|TRBV7-7
TGTGCTAGCAGCTTGGAAGGGGCCTACGAGCAGTACTTC
CASSLEGAYEQYF
>-|TRBJ2-7|-|TRBV7-2
TGTGCCAGCAGCTTAGTTAGCGAGCAGTACTTC
CASSLVSEQYF
>TRBD1|TRBJ1-1|-|TRBV11-2
TGTGCCAGCAGCTTAACAGGGGAGACTGAAGCTTTCTTT
CASSLTGETEAFF
>-|TRBJ1-2|-|TRBV4-3
TGCGCCAGCAGCCAAGATTTGGTACGGGGGGCTAGCTACACCTTC
CASSQDLVRGASYTF
>TRBD1|TRBJ1-6|-|TRBV5-1
TGCGCCAGCAGCTTTGGGCAGGGGGGATCACCCCTCCACTTT
CASSFGQGGSPLHF
>TRBD1|TRBJ2-7|-|TRBV7-2
TGTGCCAGCAGCTTGGGGACAGGGGTTTCCGAGCAGTACTTC
CASSLGTGVSEQYF
>TRBD1|TRBJ1-5|-|TRBV27
TGTGCCAGCAAGGACAGGGGTCAGCCCCAGCATTTT
CASKDRGQPQHF
>-|TRBJ2-1|-|TRBV5-1
TGCGCCAGCAGCCCGTATTACAATGAGCAGTTCTTC
CASSPYYNEQFF
>TRBD1|TRBJ2-7|-|TRBV6-1
TGTGCCAGCAGGGGGACAGGCCCCTACGAGCAGTACTTC
CASRGTGPYEQYF
>TRBD2|TRBJ2-5|-|TRBV2
TGTGCCAGCCAAAGCGGGGGGGCCGGTCTTGGGGAGACCCAGTACTTC
CASQSGGAGLGETQYF
>-|TRBJ1-5|-|TRBV6-1
TGTGCCAGCACCCAGACTTGGGGAGGCAATCAGCCCCAGCATTTT
CASTQTWGGNQPQHF
>TRBD1|TRBJ1-1|few|TRBV27
TGTGCCAGCAGTTCAAACAGGGGATTCCTCACTGAAGCTTTCTTT
CASSSNRGFLTEAFF
>-|TRBJ1-4|-|TRBV4-1
TGCGCCAGCAGCCACGAACAGGGTCGCACTAATGAAAAACTGTTTTTT
CASSHEQGRTNEKLFF
>-|TRBJ1-4|once|TRBV4-1
TGCGCCAGCAGCCGCAACTATGCAACTAATGAAAAACTGTTTTTT
CASSRNYATNEKLFF
>TRBD2|TRBJ2-7|-|TRBV20-1
TGCAGTGCTAAGGGACTAGGGGAGCAGTACTTC
CSAKGLGEQYF
>TRBD2|TRBJ2-1|-|TRBV5-1
TGCGCCAGCAGCTTCGGGACTAGCAACAATGAGCAGTTCTTC
CASSFGTSNNEQFF
>-|TRBJ1-2|-|TRBV4-1
TGCGCCAGCAGCCAAGCAGGACAGACGAACTATGGCTACACCTTC
CASSQAGQTNYGYTF
>-|TRBJ2-1|-|TRBV5-1
TGCGCCAGCTCTCTCAACTACGAGCAGTTCTTC
CASSLNYEQFF
>-|TRBJ2-3|-|TRBV11-2
TGTGCCAGCAGCTCGGCCAGGGGCTCAGATACGCAGTATTTT
CASSSARGSDTQYF
>TRBD2|TRBJ2-1|-|TRBV6-4
TGTGCCAGCAGTGACAGGTCGGGGGGATACAATGAGCAGTTCTTC
CASSDRSGGYNEQFF
>TRBD1|TRBJ1-4|-|TRBV29-1
TGCAGCGTTTTTGGGACAGGGGCGACTAATGAAAAACTGTTTTTT
CSVFGTGATNEKLFF
>TRBD1|TRBJ1-2|-|TRBV4-1
TGCGCCAGCAGGCAACCCGGGACAGGGTATGGCTACACCTTC
CASRQPGTGYGYTF
>-|TRBJ1-2|-|TRBV5-1
TGCGCCAGCAGCTTGGCTGCAGGGGTAATTACTGGCTACACCTTC
CASSLAAGVITGYTF
>-|TRBJ2-5|few|TRBV6-1
TGTGCCAGCAGTGAATCCAGGGGATTTAAGACCCAGTACTTC
CASSESRGFKTQYF
>TRBD1|TRBJ1-5|-|TRBV2
TGTGCCAGCAGTCTTCCCCAGGGGGCTAGTCAGCCCCAGCATTTT
CASSLPQGASQPQHF
>-|TRBJ2-7|few|TRBV5-1
TGCGCCAGCAGCAGCTTTGACCGAGCCACAGTCCTTATCGGCGAGCAGTACTTC
CASSSFDRATVLIGEQYF
>-|TRBJ2-7|-|TRBV5-6
TGTGCCAGCAGCTCCCTTAAACGGTTACAGGGCTACGAGCAGTACTTC
CASSSLKRLQGYEQYF
>TRBD1|TRBJ1-1|-|TRBV7-8
TGTGCCAGCAGCAGGGGACAGGTGAACACTGAAGCTTTCTTT
CASSRGQVNTEAFF
>TRBD2|TRBJ2-3|-|TRBV5-4
TGTGCCAGCAGATATAGCGGGGGGCTTTATATCACAGATACGCAGTATTTT
CASRYSGGLYITDTQYF
>-|TRBJ2-7|-|TRBV15
TGTGCCACCAGCAGAGAGGACAGTAGACCCTACGAGCAGTACTTC
CATSREDSRPYEQYF
>TRBD2|TRBJ2-7|-|TRBV19
TGTGCCAGTAGTATGACGCGGGGGGGCTACGAGCAGTACTTC
CASSMTRGGYEQYF
>TRBD2|TRBJ2-3|-|TRBV23-1
TGCGCCAGCAATCTTGGCGGGGGGGACACAGATACGCAGTATTTT
CASNLGGGDTDTQYF
>-|TRBJ1-1|-|TRBV5-4
TGTGCCAGCAGCAGAGCGGGGGTGGAAGCTTTCTTT
CASSRAGVEAFF
>-|TRBJ1-2|-|TRBV6-5
TGTGCCAGCAGTTACTCAGTTGGGACTTCCTATGGCTACACCTTC
CASSYSVGTSYGYTF
>TRBD1|TRBJ1-1|-|TRBV7-9
TGTGCCAGCAGCTTAGGGACAGGCCTGAACACTGAAGCTTTCTTT
CASSLGTGLNTEAFF
>-|TRBJ2-5|few|TRBV7-2
TGTGCCAGCAGCTCCGAGGAGACCCAGTACTTC
CASSSEETQYF
>-|TRBJ1-3|-|TRBV7-9
TGTGCCAGCACCAAGAAGGAAGTTCGGGATAATGGAAACACCATATATTTT
CASTKKEVRDNGNTIYF
>-|TRBJ1-1|-|TRBV11-2
TGTGCCAGCAGCTTAGGGGTAGGGGACACTGAAGCTTTCTTT
CASSLGVGDTEAFF
>TRBD1|TRBJ1-1|once|TRBV9
TGTGCCAGCAGCGCCATCGGACAGGGGGCCTGGACCACTGAAGCTTTCTTT
CASSAIGQGAWTTEAFF
>TRBD1|TRBJ1-1|-|TRBV5-1
TGCGCCAGCAGCGTCGCCCCCAGGGGGGCGGGCACTGAAGCTTTCTTT
CASSVAPRGAGTEAFF
>-|TRBJ1-3|-|TRBV7-2
TGTGCCAGCAGCCCCCGGACAGTACCACCTGGAAACACCATATATTTT
CASSPRTVPPGNTIYF
>-|TRBJ1-4|-|TRBV27
TGTGCCAGCAGTTTGTCTGTTCGGGAAAAACTGTTTTTT
CASSLSVREKLFF
>-|TRBJ1-2|-|TRBV6-1
TGTGCCAGCAGTGAATCGGTTCCGCCACAGAGCTACACCTTC
CASSESVPPQSYTF